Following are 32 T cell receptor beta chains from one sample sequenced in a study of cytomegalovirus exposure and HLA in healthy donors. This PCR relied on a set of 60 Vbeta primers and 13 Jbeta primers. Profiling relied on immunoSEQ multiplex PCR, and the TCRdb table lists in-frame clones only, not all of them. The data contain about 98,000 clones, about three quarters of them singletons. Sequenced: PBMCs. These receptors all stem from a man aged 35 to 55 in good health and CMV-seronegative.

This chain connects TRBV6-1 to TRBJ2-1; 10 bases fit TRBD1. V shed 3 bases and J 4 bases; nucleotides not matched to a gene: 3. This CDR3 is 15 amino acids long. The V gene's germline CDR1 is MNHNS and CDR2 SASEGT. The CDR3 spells CASSDQGQGYNEQFF. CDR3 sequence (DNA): TGTGCCAGCAGTGACCAGGGACAGGGGTACAATGAGCAGTTCTTC.

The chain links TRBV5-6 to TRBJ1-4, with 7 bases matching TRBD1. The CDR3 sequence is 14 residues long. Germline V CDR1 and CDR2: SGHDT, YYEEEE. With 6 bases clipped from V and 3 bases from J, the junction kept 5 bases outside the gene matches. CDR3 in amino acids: CASNVGQANEKLFF. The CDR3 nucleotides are TGTGCCAGCAACGTTGGACAGGCTAATGAAAAACTGTTTTTT.

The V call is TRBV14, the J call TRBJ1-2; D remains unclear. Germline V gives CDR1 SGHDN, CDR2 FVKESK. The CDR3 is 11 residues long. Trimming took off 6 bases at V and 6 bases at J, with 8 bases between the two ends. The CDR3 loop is CASRGGDGYTF. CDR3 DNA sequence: TGTGCCAGCAGGGGAGGCGATGGCTACACCTTC.

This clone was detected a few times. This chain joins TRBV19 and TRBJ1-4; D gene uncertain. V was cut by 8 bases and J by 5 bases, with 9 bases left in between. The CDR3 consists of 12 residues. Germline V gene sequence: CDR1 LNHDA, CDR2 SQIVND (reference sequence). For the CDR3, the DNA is TGTGCCAGTTCCAGGCCAAATGAAAAACTGTTTTTT. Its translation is CASSRPNEKLFF.

CDR3 nucleotide sequence: TGTGCCAGCAGTGACCTGACAGGGGGGCACAATGAGCAGTTCTTC. Translation gives CASSDLTGGHNEQFF. The V call is TRBV2, the J call TRBJ2-1, with 9 nucleotides matching TRBD1. Losses at the gene ends were 3 bases for V and 5 bases for J; bases not matched to a gene: 5. The germline gives CDR1 SNHLY, CDR2 FYNNEI. This CDR3 comprises 15 residues.

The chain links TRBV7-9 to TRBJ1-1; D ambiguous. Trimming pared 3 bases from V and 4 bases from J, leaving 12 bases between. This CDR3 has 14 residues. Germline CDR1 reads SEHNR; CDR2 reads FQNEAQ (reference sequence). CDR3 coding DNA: TGTGCCAGCAGCTTCGGGGAGTCTCTCACTGAAGCTTTCTTT. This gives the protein CASSFGESLTEAFF.

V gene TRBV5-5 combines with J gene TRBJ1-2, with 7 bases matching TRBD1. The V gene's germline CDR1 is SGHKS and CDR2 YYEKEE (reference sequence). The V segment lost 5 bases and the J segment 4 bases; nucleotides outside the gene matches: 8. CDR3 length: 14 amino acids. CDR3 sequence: CASRRIGGGYGYTF. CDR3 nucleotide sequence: TGTGCCAGCAGGCGTATAGGGGGCGGCTATGGCTACACCTTC.

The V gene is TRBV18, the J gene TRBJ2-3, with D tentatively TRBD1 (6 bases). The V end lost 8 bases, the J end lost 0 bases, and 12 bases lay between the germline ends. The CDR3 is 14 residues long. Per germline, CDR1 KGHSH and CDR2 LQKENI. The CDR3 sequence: CASRTALSTDTQYF. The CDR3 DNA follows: TGTGCCAGCAGGACAGCCTTAAGCACAGATACGCAGTATTTT. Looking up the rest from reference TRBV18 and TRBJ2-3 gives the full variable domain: NAGVMQNPRHLVRRRGQEARLRCSPMKGHSHVYWYRQLPEEGLKFMVYLQKENIIDESGMPKERFSAEFPKEGPSILRIQQVVRGDSAAYFCASRTALSTDTQYFGPGTRLTVL.

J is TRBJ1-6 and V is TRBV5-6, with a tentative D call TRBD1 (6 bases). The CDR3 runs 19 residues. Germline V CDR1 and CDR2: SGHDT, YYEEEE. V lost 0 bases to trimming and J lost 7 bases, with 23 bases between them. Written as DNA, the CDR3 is TGTGCCAGCAGCTTGGTATCTTCGTGGGACATGGCGTCAAATTCACCCCTCCACTTT. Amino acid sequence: CASSLVSSWDMASNSPLHF.

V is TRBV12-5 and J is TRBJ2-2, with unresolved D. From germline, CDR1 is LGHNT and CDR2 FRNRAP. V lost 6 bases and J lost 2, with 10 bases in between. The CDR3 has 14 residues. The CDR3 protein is CASGRNFNTGELFF. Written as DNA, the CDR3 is TGTGCTAGTGGCAGGAACTTTAACACCGGGGAGCTGTTTTTT. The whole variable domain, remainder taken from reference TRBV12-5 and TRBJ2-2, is DARVTQTPRHKVTEMGQEVTMRCQPILGHNTVFWYRQTMMQGLELLAYFRNRAPLDDSGMPKDRFSAEMPDATLATLKIQPSEPRDSAVYFCASGRNFNTGELFFGEGSRLTVL.

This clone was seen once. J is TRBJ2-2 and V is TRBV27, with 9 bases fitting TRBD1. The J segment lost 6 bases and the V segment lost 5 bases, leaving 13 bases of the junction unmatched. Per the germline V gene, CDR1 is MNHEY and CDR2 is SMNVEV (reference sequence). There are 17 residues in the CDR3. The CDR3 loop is CASSPLTGTGYSGELFF. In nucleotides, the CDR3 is TGTGCCAGCAGTCCCCTTACCGGGACAGGGTACTCCGGGGAGCTGTTTTTT.

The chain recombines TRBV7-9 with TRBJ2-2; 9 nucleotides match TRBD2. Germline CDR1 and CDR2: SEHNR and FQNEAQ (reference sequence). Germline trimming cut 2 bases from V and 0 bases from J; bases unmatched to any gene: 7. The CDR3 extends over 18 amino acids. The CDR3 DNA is TGTGCCAGCAGCTTACTAGCGGGGATTCCCACGAACACCGGGGAGCTGTTTTTT. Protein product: CASSLLAGIPTNTGELFF. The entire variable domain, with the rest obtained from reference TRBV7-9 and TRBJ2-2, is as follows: DTGVSQNPRHKITKRGQNVTFRCDPISEHNRLYWYRQTLGQGPEFLTYFQNEAQLEKSRLLSDRFSAERPKGSFSTLEIQRTEQGDSAMYLCASSLLAGIPTNTGELFFGEGSRLTVL.

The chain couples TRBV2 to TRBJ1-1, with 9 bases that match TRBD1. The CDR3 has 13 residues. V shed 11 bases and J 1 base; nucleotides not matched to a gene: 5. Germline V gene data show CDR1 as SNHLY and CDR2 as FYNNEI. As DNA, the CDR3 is TGTGCCGGGGGACAGGGCGAGAACACTGAAGCTTTCTTT. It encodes CAGGQGENTEAFF. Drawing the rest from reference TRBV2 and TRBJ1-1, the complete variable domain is EPEVTQTPSHQVTQMGQEVILRCVPISNHLYFYWYRQILGQKVEFLVSFYNNEISEKSEIFDDQFSVERPDGSNFTLKIRSTKLEDSAMYFCAGGQGENTEAFFGQGTRLTVV.

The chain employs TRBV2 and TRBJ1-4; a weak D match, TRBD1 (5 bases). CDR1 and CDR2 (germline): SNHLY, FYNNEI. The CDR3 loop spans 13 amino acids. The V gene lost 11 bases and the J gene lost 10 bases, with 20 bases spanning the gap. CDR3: CAGRPGTEGKLFF. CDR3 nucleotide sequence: TGTGCCGGACGACCGGGGACGGAGGGAAAACTGTTTTTT.

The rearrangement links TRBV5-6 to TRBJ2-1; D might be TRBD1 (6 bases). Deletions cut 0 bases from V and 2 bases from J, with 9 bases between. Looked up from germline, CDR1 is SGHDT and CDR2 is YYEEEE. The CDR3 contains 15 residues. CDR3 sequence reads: CASSLVGGPYNEQFF. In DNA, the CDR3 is TGTGCCAGCAGCTTGGTTGGGGGCCCCTACAATGAGCAGTTCTTC. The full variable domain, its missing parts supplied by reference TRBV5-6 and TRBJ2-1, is DAGVTQSPTHLIKTRGQQVTLRCSPKSGHDTVSWYQQALGQGPQFIFQYYEEEERQRGNFPDRFSGHQFPNYSSELNVNALLLGDSALYLCASSLVGGPYNEQFFGPGTRLTVL.

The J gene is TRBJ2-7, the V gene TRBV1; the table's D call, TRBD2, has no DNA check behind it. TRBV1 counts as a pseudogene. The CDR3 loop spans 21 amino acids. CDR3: CTSSQPEVDAHTGGTCYEQYF. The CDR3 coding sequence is TGCACCAGCAGCCAACCAGAAGTCGATGCCCACACCGGGGGGACTTGCTACGAGCAGTACTTC.

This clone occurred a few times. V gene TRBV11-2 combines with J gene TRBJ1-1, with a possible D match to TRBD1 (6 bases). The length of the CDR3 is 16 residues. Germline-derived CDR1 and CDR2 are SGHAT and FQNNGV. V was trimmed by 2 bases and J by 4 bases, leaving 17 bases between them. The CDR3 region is CASSLKAGALGTEAFF. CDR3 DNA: TGTGCCAGCAGCTTAAAGGCGGGGGCGCTTGGCACTGAAGCTTTCTTT. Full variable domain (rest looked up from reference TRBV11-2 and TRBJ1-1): EAGVAQSPRYKIIEKRQSVAFWCNPISGHATLYWYQQILGQGPKLLIQFQNNGVVDDSQLPKDRFSAERLKGVDSTLKIQPAKLEDSAVYLCASSLKAGALGTEAFFGQGTRLTVV.

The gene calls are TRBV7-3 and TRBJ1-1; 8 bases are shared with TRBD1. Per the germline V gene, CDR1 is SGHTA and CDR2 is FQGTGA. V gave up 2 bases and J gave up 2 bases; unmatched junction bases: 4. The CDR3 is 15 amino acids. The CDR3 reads CASSLQGQGNTEAFF. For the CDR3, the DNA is TGTGCCAGCAGCTTACAAGGACAGGGAAACACTGAAGCTTTCTTT.

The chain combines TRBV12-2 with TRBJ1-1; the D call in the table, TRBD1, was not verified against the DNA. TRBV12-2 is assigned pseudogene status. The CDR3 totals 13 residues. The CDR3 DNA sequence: TGTGCAAGTCGCTTAATCAGGGCGGCTGAAGCTTTCTTT. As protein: CASRLIRAAEAFF.

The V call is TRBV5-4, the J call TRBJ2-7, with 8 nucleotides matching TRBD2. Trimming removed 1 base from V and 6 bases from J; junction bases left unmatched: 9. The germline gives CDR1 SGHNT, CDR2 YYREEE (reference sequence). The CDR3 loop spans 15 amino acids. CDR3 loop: CASSLLAGRPSEQYF. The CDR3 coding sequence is TGTGCCAGCAGCTTGCTAGCGGGTCGTCCTAGCGAGCAGTACTTC.

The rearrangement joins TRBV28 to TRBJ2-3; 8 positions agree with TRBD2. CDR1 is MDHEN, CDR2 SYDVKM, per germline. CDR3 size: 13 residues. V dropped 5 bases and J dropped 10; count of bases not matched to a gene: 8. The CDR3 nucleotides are TGTGCCAGCAGTCCCAGACCCGGGGGGGCGCAGTATTTT. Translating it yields CASSPRPGGAQYF.

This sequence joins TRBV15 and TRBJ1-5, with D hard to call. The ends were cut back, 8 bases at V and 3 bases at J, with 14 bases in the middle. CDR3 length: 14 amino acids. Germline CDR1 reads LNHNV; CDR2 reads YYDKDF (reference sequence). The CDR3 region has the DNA TGTGCCACCGATCTATCTCGGGTCAATCAGCCCCAGCATTTT. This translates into CATDLSRVNQPQHF.

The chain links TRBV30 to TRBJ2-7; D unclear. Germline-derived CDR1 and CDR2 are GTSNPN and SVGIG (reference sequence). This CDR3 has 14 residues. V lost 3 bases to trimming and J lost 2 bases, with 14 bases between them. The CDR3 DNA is TGTGCCTGGAGACGGGTTGGCAGAACCTACGAGCAGTACTTC. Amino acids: CAWRRVGRTYEQYF.

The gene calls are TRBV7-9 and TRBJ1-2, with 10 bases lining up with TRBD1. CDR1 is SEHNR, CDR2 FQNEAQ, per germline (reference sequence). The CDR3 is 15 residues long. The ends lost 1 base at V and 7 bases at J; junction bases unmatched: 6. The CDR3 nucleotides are TGTGCCAGCAGCTTAGTACCAGACAGGGGGCTTGGCTACACCTTC. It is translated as CASSLVPDRGLGYTF.

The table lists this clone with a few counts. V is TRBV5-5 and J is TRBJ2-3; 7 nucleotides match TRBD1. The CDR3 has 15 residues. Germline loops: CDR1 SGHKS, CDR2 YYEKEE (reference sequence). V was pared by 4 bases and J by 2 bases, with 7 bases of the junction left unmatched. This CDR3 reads CASSPTGSPTDTQYF. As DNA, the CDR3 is TGTGCCAGCAGCCCGACAGGGAGTCCCACAGATACGCAGTATTTT.

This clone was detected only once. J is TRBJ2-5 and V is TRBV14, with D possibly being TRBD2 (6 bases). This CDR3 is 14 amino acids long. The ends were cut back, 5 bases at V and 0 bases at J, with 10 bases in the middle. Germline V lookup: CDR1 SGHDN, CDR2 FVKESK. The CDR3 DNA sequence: TGTGCCAGCAGCTCCGGGACTTACCAAGAGACCCAGTACTTC. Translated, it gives CASSSGTYQETQYF. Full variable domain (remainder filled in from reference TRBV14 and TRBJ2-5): EAGVTQFPSHSVIEKGQTVTLRCDPISGHDNLYWYRRVMGKEIKFLLHFVKESKQDESGMPNNRFLAERTGGTYSTLKVQPAELEDSGVYFCASSSGTYQETQYFGPGTRLLVL.

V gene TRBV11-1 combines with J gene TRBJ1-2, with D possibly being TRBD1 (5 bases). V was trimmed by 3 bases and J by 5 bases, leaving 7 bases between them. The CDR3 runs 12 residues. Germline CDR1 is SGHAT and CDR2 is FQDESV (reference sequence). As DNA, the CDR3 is TGTGCCAGCAGCTTCGCAGGGTATGGCTACACCTTC. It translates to CASSFAGYGYTF.

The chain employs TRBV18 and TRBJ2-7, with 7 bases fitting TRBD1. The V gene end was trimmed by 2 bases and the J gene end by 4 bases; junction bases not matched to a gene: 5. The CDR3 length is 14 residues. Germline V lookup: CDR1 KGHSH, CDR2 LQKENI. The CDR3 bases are TGTGCCAGCTCACCAAAACAGGGGTTTTACGAGCAGTACTTC. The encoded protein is CASSPKQGFYEQYF.

The CDR3 loop reads CASSSQPNGQGYGYTF. The CDR3 DNA is TGTGCCAGCAGTTCGCAACCCAACGGACAGGGGTATGGCTACACCTTC. V is TRBV27 and J is TRBJ1-2, with TRBD1 matching over 9 bases. J lost 5 bases, V lost 4 bases, and 11 bases had no gene match. The CDR3 loop spans 16 amino acids. The germline V gene encodes CDR1 MNHEY and CDR2 SMNVEV (reference sequence).

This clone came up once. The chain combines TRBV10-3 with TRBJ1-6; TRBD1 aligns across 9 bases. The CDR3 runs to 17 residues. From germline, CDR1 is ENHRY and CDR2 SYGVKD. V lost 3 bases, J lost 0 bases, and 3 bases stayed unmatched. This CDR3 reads CAISDDRGNSYNSPLHF. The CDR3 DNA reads TGTGCCATCAGTGACGACAGGGGGAACTCCTATAATTCACCCCTCCACTTT.

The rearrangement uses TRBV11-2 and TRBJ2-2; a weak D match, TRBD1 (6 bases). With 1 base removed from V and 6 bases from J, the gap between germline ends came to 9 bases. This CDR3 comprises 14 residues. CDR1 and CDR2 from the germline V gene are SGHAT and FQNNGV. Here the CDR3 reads CASSLGQAAGELFF. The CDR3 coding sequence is TGTGCCAGCAGCTTAGGACAGGCTGCCGGGGAGCTGTTTTTT.

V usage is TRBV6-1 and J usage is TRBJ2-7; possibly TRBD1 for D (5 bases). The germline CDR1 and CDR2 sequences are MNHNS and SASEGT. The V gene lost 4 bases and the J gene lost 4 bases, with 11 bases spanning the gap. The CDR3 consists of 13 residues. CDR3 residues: CASSVGVQYEQYF. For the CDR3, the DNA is TGTGCCAGCAGTGTAGGGGTTCAGTACGAGCAGTACTTC.